Described below is a single T cell receptor (beta chain) sequence and its context. Its target antigen remains unknown. There are no base qualities to consult, and no much larger clone falls within one base. The sample belongs to a study of cytomegalovirus exposure and HLA in healthy donors (dated by TCRdb to the late 2010s). Broadly, across the study: In an earlier analysis of 587 of the donors, about 260 Gb of sequence data and 120 million or so unique TCR beta sequences from about 180 million T cells were reported. HLA typing included class I and class II loci at four-digit resolution. Alongside the repertoire data, information on donor age, sex, ethnicity and CMV serostatus was compiled. In the later analysis, no new phenotypic data were used to find candidate immune exposures; instead, reliance was placed on TCR beta sequences and their occurrence across donors. About 280 gigabases of sequencing data and approximately 85 million unique TCR sequences were included in an early release covering 550 to 800 HLA-typed donors. To decide whether each TCR beta V gene segment behaved as functional or pseudogenic, an earlier analysis of fewer than 750 of the donors relied on high-throughput TCR beta sequencing. A separate validation cohort of 90 to 150 different subjects was used in addition to the 666-subject first cohort. Genome-wide SNP genotypes for about 55% of the 666 donors were used in a later genetic analysis, which treated that subset as a discovery cohort. The T cell repertoires of 670 or so subjects were profiled by immunosequencing and related to cytomegalovirus serostatus. Among some 410 genotyped donors of the cohort, an average of approximately 240,000 unique TCR beta nucleotide sequences were sequenced per donor, roughly 18% of them non-productive. Among the roughly 390 genotyped donors, 81% belonged to the genetic ancestry cluster associated with self-reported Caucasian donors. A later analysis re-examined previously published TCR beta repertoires from about 670 donors and added high-resolution HLA genotyping to investigate patterns of TCR occurrence. The study aimed to test whether signatures of past pathogen exposure could be identified by cataloging public T cell receptors. The number of donors typed differed by locus, with 629-630 for A, B, C, DRB1 and DQB1, about 500 for DQA1, approximately 580 for DPA1, and some 440 for DPB1. Every discovery cohort repertoire had been produced on one sequencing platform. Five DR-DQ haplotypes were handled as single units for association and clustering because linkage in the cohort was strong. To predict cytomegalovirus infection status, the study combined high-throughput TCR immunosequencing, statistical association of individual TCRs with disease status, and machine learning. Study-level results and caveats: In vitro tests confirmed that a few of the cytomegalovirus-associated TCR beta chains recognize cytomegalovirus antigens. A later genetic analysis associated a missense DCLRE1C variant with V-gene and J-gene trimming of TCR beta chains, and an independent cohort replicated the association. The earlier analysis of approximately 590 of the donors excluded roughly 17 rarely observed V segments, including chromosome 9 orphons, because counts were too low. In a later analysis, most CMV-associated TCR beta chains were found to appear HLA-restricted, with HLA associations seemingly driven largely by CMV exposure. A later genetic analysis reported fewer N-insertions in productive TCRs among donors in an Asian-associated ancestry cluster than the approximately 700-donor mean. In both the original and validation cohorts, the classifier was reported to diagnose cytomegalovirus status with high specificity and sensitivity. The cohort was sequenced for TCR beta chains only, and without alpha or paired-chain data the features that could be detected were limited. A later analysis reported that several top co-occurrence clusters appeared linked to parvovirus B19, influenza, CMV and Epstein-Barr virus. When HLA alleles, especially DR and DQ, strongly co-occurred, attributing TCR associations to individual alleles was difficult. In an earlier analysis of roughly 500 of the donors, most TCR beta V segments appeared in productive rearrangements about 87% or about 30% of the time, broadly matching IMGT annotations. A further reported finding was that TCR beta sequences accurately predicted the HLA-A and HLA-B alleles for most subjects in the first cohort. Because some donors lacked HLA typing at each locus, the association tests relied only on the typed subset. The study listed 164 TCR beta chains as associated with cytomegalovirus. A cluster of highly shared sequence variants was judged likely to be a technical artifact of the sequencing pipeline. Compared with equally common non-associated chains, HLA-associated TCR beta chains in a later analysis were more clonally expanded and had lower generation probabilities. The only immune exposure information available for the cohort was CMV serostatus. According to the authors, the approach could potentially be generalized to other disease states and immunological phenotypes. At a false discovery rate of 0.05, a later analysis linked 15,000 to 20,000 TCR beta sequences to specific HLA alleles. Most TCR sequences were observed very rarely across donors, whereas some public TCRs were present in many individuals. Sequencing depth was assumed to be roughly uniform across donors in the presence/absence analyses, though that assumption may not hold. Some IMGT-functional V segments, including TRBV6-2 and TRBV6-3, could not be distinguished by the 87-base-pair reads and were therefore excluded. According to a later analysis, TCR association rates differed among HLA loci, with DRB1 alleles showing the most associated TCRs and HLA-C alleles showing the fewest. Linkage disequilibrium might explain the correlated functional status among segregating V segments, but an unknown experimental factor could not be excluded.

The library was made by the immunoSEQ multiplex PCR assay. For the multiplex PCR, a mixture combining 60 forward primers for TCR Vbeta segments and 13 reverse primers for TCR Jbeta segments was used. Amplification of the CDR3 region of rearranged TCR beta genes was performed with a multiplex PCR assay on genomic DNA. On the Illumina HiSeq System, the amplified TCR beta libraries were sequenced as 87-base-pair reads. On the authors' methods: A later analysis tallied tens of millions of unique TCR beta chains across the 610 or so repertoires, and about 10 million of those chains were shared by two or more donors. A nearest-neighbor algorithm error-corrected the raw reads and collapsed the reads into unique sequences, merging closely related sequences to remove PCR and sequencing errors. V, D and J gene segments were assigned by aligning CDR3 sequences to IMGT reference sequences. For a sequence to be retained, a match of at least six nucleotides to both a V gene segment and a J gene segment was required. A rearrangement counted as productive if the CDR3 had no stop codons and remained in frame with V and J, and every other rearrangement counted as non-productive. CDR3 was defined according to IMGT convention as the region running from the second conserved V-encoded cysteine to the conserved J-encoded phenylalanine. The earlier analysis of approximately 590 of the donors excluded any sequence lacking an unambiguous match to a single V gene segment. An earlier analysis of several hundred of the donors called V segments functional above 56.7% productive rearrangements and segregating when the between-donor standard deviation exceeded 5%. A statistical classification framework was built to diagnose cytomegalovirus status from the catalog of TCR beta chain sequences. A later analysis assigned V and J genes by comparing TCR nucleotide sequences with IMGT/GENE-DB human TR gene sequences. A later analysis assigned CDR3 sequences and most-parsimonious VDJ recombination scenarios with the TCRdist pipeline. In a later analysis, every TCR beta chain was defined by the combination of its CDR3 amino acid sequence and its V-gene family, and reads without a unique V-gene family were dropped. As a way to deal with suspected cross-contamination and a sequencing artifact, a later analysis dropped 450 to 700 nucleotide sequences that were highly shared and had low generation probability. A later analysis calculated a clonal expansion index for each public chain from normalized within-repertoire ranks of inferred template counts. In a later analysis, generation probabilities were computed with a VDJ recombination model fitted to out-of-frame rearrangements, and the resulting probabilities were checked against IGoR. In a later analysis, TCR-TCR, TCR-HLA and TCR-CMV co-occurrence was scored with hypergeometric tests, and a repertoire-size bias correction was applied to TCR pairs. A later analysis estimated false discovery rates by permuting HLA or CMV assignments 20 times. A later analysis grouped co-occurring TCRs with DBSCAN, adding TCRdist sequence similarity when clustering within HLA-allele-positive subsets. Repertoires with fewer than 30,000 or more than 120,000 public chains, plus five repertoires with anomalous nucleotide sharing, were excluded from co-occurrence clustering. Entries here come from immuneACCESS through TCRdb and include only in-frame sequences with V and J called. Some clones fail to appear in such tables; in the studies checked, an unresolved V gene covers under half of the shortfall, and the cause of the remainder is unknown. The D gene and trimming were derived from the DNA, and the V and J assignments and clone size from that table. This sample holds 150,000 or so clones; 80% were observed only once. Of the sample, about 13% is held by the ten largest clones.

The cohort was made up of 500 to 800 healthy bone marrow donors. At the time of sampling, all cohort members were nominally healthy, though unrecorded immune exposures were likely present. The donor was CMV seropositive and was included in the group of 289 seropositive cohort members. A peripheral blood sample was collected from each donor, and TCR beta sequencing was performed on peripheral blood mononuclear cells. The Qiagen DNeasy Blood Extraction Kit was used to extract genomic DNA from the blood cell samples. The CDR3, from cysteine to phenylalanine, totals 13 residues. The CDR3 DNA has 39 bases and is translated from base 1. CDR1 and CDR2 are read off the germline V gene as SNHLY and FYNNEI. The V and J ends are trimmed by 5 bases and 5 bases, leaving 12 bases between them.

The sequenced material came from PBMCs. The chain couples TRBV2 to TRBJ1-1, with no D gene named confidently. The sequence derives from a man under 40 in good health and CMV-seropositive. The encoded CDR3 is CASSTLPGTEAFF. The DNA reads TGTGCCAGCAGTACCCTCCCCGGGACTGAAGCTTTCTTT.